The source of this T cell receptor beta chain is a study of Graves' ophthalmopathy and Graves' hyperthyroidism. Amplification of TCR beta CDR3 regions used RNA transcripts. The authors performed first-round RT-PCR with HTBI primers and then a second-round multiplex PCR. TCRdb passed the multiplex PCR reads through MiXCR, listing each CDR3 protein once. The sample gives some 370,000 distinct CDR3 sequences, 17% of which show up once; 2.4% is in the top ten. At least ten counts were recorded for this clonotype. Researchers classed hyperthyroidism as stable given no ophthalmopathy within 18 months of follow-up. The sample comprised peripheral blood. This clonotype was sampled from an adult woman with stable Graves' hyperthyroidism.

In DNA, the CDR3 is TGCGCCAGCAGTGAGCCGGGACTAGCGGGACCCTACGAGCAGTACTTC. It specifies CASSEPGLAGPYEQYF. The chain joins TRBV10-2 to TRBJ2-7; 13 nucleotides line up with TRBD2. The germline CDR1 and CDR2 sequences are WSHSY and SAAADI. The CDR3 extends over 16 amino acids. V was pared by 2 bases and J by 2 bases, with 3 bases of the junction left unmatched.